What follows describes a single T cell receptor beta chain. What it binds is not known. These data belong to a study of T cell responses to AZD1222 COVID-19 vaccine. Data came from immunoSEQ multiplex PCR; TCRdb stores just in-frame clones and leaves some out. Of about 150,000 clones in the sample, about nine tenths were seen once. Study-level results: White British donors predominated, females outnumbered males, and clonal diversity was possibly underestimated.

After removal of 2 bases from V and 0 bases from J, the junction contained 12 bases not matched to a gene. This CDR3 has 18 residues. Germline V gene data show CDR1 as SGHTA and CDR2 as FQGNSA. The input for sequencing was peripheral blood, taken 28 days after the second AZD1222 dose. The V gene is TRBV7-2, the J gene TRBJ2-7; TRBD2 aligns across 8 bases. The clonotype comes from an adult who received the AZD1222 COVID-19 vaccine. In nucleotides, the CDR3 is TGTGCCAGCAGCTTATTGGCTAGGGCGGGAGGACCCTCCTACGAGCAGTACTTC. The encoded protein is CASSLLARAGGPSYEQYF.